This T cell receptor (beta chain) stems from a study of T cell responses to AZD1222 COVID-19 vaccine. Study-level points and caveats: Spike-specific TCR breadth and depth grew following two AZD1222 doses. In all cases, repertoires were sampled only after the peak T cell response. Clonal diversity may have been underestimated, and the donors were mostly white British, with more females than males.

Points on this clone: The antigen is unknown.

CDR1 and CDR2 (germline): MDHEN, SYDVKM. The CDR3 has 13 amino acids. Trimming cost V 2 bases and J 8 bases, with 12 bases left between them. Produced via immunoSEQ multiplex PCR; TCRdb's table is partial and in-frame only. The sample has roughly 55,000 clones; about 85% are singletons. The source is an adult in good health. The chain couples TRBV28 to TRBJ1-2; maybe TRBD1 (6 bases). The specimen comprised peripheral blood, sampled on day 0 of AZD1222 vaccination. As DNA, the CDR3 is TGTGCCAGCAGTTTAATGGGGGGCGTAGGCTACACCTTC. As protein: CASSLMGGVGYTF.